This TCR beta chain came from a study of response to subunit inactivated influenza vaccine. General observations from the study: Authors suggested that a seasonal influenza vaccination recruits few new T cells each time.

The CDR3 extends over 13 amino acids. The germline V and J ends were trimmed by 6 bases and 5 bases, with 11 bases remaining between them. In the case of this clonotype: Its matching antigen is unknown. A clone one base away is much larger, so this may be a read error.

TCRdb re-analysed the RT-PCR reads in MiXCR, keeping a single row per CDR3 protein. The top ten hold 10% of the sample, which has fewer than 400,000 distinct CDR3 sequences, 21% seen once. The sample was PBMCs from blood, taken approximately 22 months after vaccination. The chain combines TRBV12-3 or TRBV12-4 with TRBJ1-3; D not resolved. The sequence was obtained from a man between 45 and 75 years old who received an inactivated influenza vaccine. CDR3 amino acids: CASRLTRRNTIYF. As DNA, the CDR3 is TGTGCCAGCAGATTGACCAGGAGAAACACCATATATTTT.